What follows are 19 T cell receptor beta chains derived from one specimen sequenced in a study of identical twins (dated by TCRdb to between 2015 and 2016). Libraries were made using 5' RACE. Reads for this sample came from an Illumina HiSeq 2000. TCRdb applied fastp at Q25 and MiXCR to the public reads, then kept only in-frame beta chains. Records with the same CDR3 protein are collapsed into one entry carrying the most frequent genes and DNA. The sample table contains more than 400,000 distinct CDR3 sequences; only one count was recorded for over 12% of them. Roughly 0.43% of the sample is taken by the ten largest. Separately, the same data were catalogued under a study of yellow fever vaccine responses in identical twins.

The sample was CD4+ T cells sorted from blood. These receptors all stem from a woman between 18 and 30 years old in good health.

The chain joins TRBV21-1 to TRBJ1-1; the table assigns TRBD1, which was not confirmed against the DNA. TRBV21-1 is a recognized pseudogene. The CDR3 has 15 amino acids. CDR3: CASSRDRTENTEAFF. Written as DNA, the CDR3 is TGTGCCAGCAGCAGAGATAGGACAGAGAACACTGAAGCTTTCTTT.

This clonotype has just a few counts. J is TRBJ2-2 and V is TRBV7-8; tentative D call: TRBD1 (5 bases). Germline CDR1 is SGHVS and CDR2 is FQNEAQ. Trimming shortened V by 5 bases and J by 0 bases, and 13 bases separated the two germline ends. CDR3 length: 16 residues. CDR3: CASSGRQPANTGELFF. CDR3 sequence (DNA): TGTGCCAGCAGCGGTCGACAGCCCGCGAACACCGGGGAGCTGTTTTTT.

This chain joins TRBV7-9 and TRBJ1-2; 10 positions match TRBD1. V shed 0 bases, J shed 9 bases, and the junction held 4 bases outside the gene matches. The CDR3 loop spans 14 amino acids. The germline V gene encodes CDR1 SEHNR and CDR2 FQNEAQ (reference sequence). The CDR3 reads CASSLAGTGDRYTF. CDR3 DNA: TGTGCCAGCAGCTTAGCAGGGACAGGGGATCGCTACACCTTC.

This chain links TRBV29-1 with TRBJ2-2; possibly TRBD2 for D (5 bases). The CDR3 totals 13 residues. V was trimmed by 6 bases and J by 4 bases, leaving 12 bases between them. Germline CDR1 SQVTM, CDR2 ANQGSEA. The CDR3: CSVLVGSTGELFF. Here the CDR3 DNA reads TGCAGCGTACTAGTGGGCAGCACCGGGGAGCTGTTTTTT.

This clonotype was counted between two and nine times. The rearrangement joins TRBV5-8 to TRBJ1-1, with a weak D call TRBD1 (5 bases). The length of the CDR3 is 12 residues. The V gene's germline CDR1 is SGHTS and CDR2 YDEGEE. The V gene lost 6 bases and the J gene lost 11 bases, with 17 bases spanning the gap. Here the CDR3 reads CASTSVGVRAFF. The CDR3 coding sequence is TGTGCCAGCACCTCGGTAGGGGTTCGCGCTTTCTTT.

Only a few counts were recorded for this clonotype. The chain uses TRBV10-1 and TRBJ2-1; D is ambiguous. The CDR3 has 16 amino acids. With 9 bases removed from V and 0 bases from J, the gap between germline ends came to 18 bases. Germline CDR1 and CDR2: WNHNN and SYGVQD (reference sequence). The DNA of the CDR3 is TGCGCCAGTTCCCCCGGTGGGCCACCCTCCTACAATGAGCAGTTCTTC. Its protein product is CASSPGGPPSYNEQFF.

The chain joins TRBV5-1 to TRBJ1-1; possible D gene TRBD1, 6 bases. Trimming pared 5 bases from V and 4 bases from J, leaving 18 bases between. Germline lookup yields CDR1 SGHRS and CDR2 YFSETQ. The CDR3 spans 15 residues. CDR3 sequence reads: CASSGGSGDGTEAFF. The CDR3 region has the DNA TGCGCCAGCAGTGGGGGCTCTGGGGACGGCACTGAAGCTTTCTTT.

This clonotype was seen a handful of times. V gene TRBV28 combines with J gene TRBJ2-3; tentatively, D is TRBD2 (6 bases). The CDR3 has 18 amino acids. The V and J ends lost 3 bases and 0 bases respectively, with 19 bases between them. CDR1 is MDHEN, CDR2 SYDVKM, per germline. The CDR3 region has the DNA TGTGCCAGCAGTTTCTGGAGGGTCCGTGGCAACAGCACAGATACGCAGTATTTT. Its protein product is CASSFWRVRGNSTDTQYF.

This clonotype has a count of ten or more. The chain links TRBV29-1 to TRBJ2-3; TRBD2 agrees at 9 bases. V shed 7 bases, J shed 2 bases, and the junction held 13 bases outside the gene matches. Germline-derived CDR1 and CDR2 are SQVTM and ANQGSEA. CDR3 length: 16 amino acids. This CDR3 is CSASGGPARITDTQYF. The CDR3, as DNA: TGCAGCGCCAGCGGGGGGCCTGCCCGTATCACAGATACGCAGTATTTT.

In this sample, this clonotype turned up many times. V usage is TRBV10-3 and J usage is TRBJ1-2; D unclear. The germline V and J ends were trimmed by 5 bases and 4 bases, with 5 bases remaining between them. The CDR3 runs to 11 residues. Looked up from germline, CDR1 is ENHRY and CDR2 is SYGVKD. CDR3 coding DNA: TGTGCCATCAGTTCCATCTATGGCTACACCTTC. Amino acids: CAISSIYGYTF.

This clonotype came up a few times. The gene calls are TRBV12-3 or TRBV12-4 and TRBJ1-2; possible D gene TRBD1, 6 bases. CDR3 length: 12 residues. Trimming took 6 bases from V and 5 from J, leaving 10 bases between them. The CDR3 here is CASRLQGYGYTF. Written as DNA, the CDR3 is TGTGCCAGCAGACTACAGGGTTATGGCTACACCTTC.

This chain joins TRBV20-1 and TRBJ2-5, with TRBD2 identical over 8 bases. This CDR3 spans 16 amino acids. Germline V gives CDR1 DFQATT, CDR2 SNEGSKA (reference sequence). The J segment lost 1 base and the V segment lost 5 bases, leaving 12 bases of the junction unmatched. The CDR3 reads CSALTPNSGTQETQYF. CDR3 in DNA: TGCAGTGCTCTCACCCCGAATAGCGGGACCCAAGAGACCCAGTACTTC.

The CDR3 sequence is CASSDPGGHGELFF. DNA for the CDR3: TGCGCCAGCAGTGATCCAGGGGGCCACGGGGAGCTGTTTTTT. The chain joins TRBV10-2 to TRBJ2-2, with 8 bases identical to TRBD1. CDR3 length: 14 amino acids. The germline V gene encodes CDR1 WSHSY and CDR2 SAAADI. The J segment lost 7 bases and the V segment lost 3 bases, leaving 4 bases of the junction unmatched.

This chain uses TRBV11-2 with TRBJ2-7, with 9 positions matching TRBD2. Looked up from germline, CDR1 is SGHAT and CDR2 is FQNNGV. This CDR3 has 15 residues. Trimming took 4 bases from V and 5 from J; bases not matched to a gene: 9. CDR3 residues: CASSSSGTSFNEQYV. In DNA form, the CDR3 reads TGTGCCAGCAGCTCCTCCGGGACTAGCTTTAACGAGCAGTACGTC.

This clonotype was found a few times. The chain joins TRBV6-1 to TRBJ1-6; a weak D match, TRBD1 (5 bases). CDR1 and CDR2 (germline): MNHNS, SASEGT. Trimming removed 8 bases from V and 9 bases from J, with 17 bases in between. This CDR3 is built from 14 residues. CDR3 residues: CASQYGQSASPLHF. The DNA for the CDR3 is TGTGCCAGCCAGTACGGACAAAGTGCTTCACCCCTCCACTTT.

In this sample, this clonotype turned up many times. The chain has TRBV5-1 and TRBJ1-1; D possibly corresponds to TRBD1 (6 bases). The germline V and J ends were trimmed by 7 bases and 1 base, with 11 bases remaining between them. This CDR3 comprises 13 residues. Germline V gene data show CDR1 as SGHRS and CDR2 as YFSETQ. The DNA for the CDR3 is TGCGCCAGCGGAAGGGGGAGGAACACTGAAGCTTTCTTT. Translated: CASGRGRNTEAFF.

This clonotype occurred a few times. The CDR3 DNA reads TGCAGTGCACCCGGGACAGGGAAAGAGACCCAGTACTTC. Encoded protein: CSAPGTGKETQYF. The V gene is TRBV20-1, the J gene TRBJ2-5, with 9 nucleotides matching TRBD1. J lost 3 bases, V lost 6 bases, and 5 bases had no gene match. CDR1 DFQATT and CDR2 SNEGSKA come from the germline V gene (reference sequence). There are 13 residues in the CDR3.

The CDR3 nucleotides read TGTGCCAGCAGTCCTTACGGACAGGGGGATCAGCCCCAGCATTTT. Its protein product is CASSPYGQGDQPQHF. The chain links TRBV25-1 to TRBJ1-5, with TRBD1 matching over 10 bases. This CDR3 region has 15 residues. Per the germline V gene, CDR1 is MGHDK and CDR2 is SYGVNS. With V trimmed by 5 bases and J by 5 bases, 6 bases remained unmatched.

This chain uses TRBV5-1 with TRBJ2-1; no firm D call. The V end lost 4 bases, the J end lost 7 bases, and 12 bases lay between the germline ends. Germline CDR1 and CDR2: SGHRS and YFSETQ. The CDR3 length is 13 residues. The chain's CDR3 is CASSAQSYNEQFF. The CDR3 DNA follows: TGCGCCAGCAGCGCACAGAGTTATAATGAGCAGTTCTTC.